These 17 T cell receptor beta chains share one sample of origin, sequenced in a study of shared clonotypes between healthy human individuals. Assay used: immunoSEQ multiplex PCR; TCRdb lists only in-frame clones, some missing. The table records around 940,000 clones, 76% of them present only once. The specimen was memory CD4+ T cells sorted from blood. This sample's subset: CD45RA-negative fraction. The source of these receptors is a man aged 18 to 35 in good health.

CDR3 DNA: TGTGCCAGCAGTGAACGGACAGACGGCCCAGATACGCAGTATTTT. Encoded protein: CASSERTDGPDTQYF. The chain recombines TRBV6-1 with TRBJ2-3; D perhaps matches TRBD1 (6 bases). The CDR3 has 15 amino acids. The germline CDR1 and CDR2 sequences are MNHNS and SASEGT. Trimming pared 2 bases from V and 4 bases from J, leaving 13 bases between.

This sequence joins TRBV10-2 and TRBJ2-6, with D possibly being TRBD1 (5 bases). V lost 6 bases and J 0 bases, leaving 15 bases between the germline ends. Germline V gene data show CDR1 as WSHSY and CDR2 as SAAADI. This CDR3 contains 17 residues. In DNA, the CDR3 is TGCGCCAGCAGAGAGACAGTTACGCTCTCTGGGGCCAACGTCCTGACTTTC. Its translation is CASRETVTLSGANVLTF.

V and J are TRBV5-1 and TRBJ2-2, with TRBD2 matching over 14 bases. The CDR3 length is 18 residues. V lost 6 bases and J lost 2; bases outside the gene matches: 9. The germline V gene has CDR1 SGHRS and CDR2 YFSETQ. CDR3 DNA: TGCGCCAGCAACCCGGGACTAGCGGGAGTAGGAAACACCGGGGAGCTGTTTTTT. This translates into CASNPGLAGVGNTGELFF.

The chain carries TRBV28 and TRBJ1-6; unclear D gene. V was pared by 6 bases and J by 0 bases, with 6 bases between. From germline, CDR1 is MDHEN and CDR2 SYDVKM. The length of the CDR3 is 14 residues. CDR3 nucleotides: TGTGCCAGCAGGAAGAGCTCCTATAATTCACCCCTCCACTTT. Protein product: CASRKSSYNSPLHF.

The sample holds many counts of this clone. This chain uses TRBV5-4 with TRBJ1-2; 8 bases align to TRBD1. The V gene's germline CDR1 is SGHNT and CDR2 YYREEE (reference sequence). The CDR3 spans 13 residues. J was trimmed by 7 bases and V by 8 bases; bases with no gene match: 10. The CDR3: CASNPQGESGYTF. As DNA, the CDR3 is TGTGCCAGTAATCCACAGGGGGAGAGTGGCTACACCTTC.

The rearrangement joins TRBV5-5 to TRBJ2-2, with D unresolved. The germline V gene has CDR1 SGHKS and CDR2 YYEKEE (reference sequence). CDR3 length: 15 residues. The V end was cut by 0 bases, the J end by 3 bases, with 9 bases between. The DNA for the CDR3 is TGTGCCAGCAGCTTGGACCCTTCCCACACCGGGGAGCTGTTTTTT. Its translation is CASSLDPSHTGELFF.

The chain uses TRBV4-1 and TRBJ2-5; D ambiguous. The germline CDR1 and CDR2 sequences are MGHRA and YSYEKL. V shed 4 bases and J shed 5 bases, with 11 bases lying between them. The CDR3 has 13 residues. DNA for the CDR3: TGCGCCAGCAGCCGAGACGAGGTGGAGACCCAGTACTTC. Protein: CASSRDEVETQYF.

V is TRBV18 and J is TRBJ1-3; TRBD1 is a possible D gene (6 bases). Germline CDR1 reads KGHSH; CDR2 reads LQKENI. Trimming pared 0 bases from V and 3 bases from J, leaving 12 bases between. There are 16 residues in the CDR3. The CDR3 DNA follows: TGTGCCAGCTCACCACCGGTGGGGGGCGGTGGAAACACCATATATTTT. Protein product: CASSPPVGGGGNTIYF.

The V call is TRBV7-2, the J call TRBJ1-1; perhaps TRBD1 as D (6 bases). The CDR3 extends over 15 amino acids. V lost 2 bases and J lost 1, with 11 bases in between. Germline-derived CDR1 and CDR2 are SGHTA and FQGNSA. The CDR3 loop is CASSLKDSWNTEAFF. The CDR3 coding sequence is TGTGCCAGCAGCTTAAAGGACAGTTGGAACACTGAAGCTTTCTTT.

The chain employs TRBV10-1 and TRBJ2-3; TRBD2 agrees at 9 bases. The CDR3 consists of 17 residues. Germline CDR1 WNHNN, CDR2 SYGVQD (reference sequence). The trim removed 0 bases at V and 4 bases at J, leaving 8 bases unmatched. CDR3 amino acids: CASSESPGSGSADTQYF. The CDR3, as DNA: TGCGCCAGCAGTGAGTCCCCGGGTAGCGGGAGTGCAGATACGCAGTATTTT.

The CDR3 here is CASSLSRGRSYEQYF. The CDR3 region has the DNA TGTGCCAGCAGCTTAAGTCGGGGACGCTCCTACGAGCAGTACTTC. The chain is built from TRBV7-2 and TRBJ2-7; D may correspond to TRBD1 or TRBD2 (5 bases each). Germline V lookup: CDR1 SGHTA, CDR2 FQGNSA. V was pared by 2 bases and J by 0 bases, with 11 bases between. This CDR3 is built from 15 residues. The full variable domain, rest sourced from reference TRBV7-2 and TRBJ2-7, is GAGVSQSPSNKVTEKGKDVELRCDPISGHTALYWYRQSLGQGLEFLIYFQGNSAPDKSGLPSDRFSAERTGGSVSTLTIQRTQQEDSAVYLCASSLSRGRSYEQYFGPGTRLTVT.

The rearrangement joins TRBV6-1 to TRBJ2-1, with 10 bases identical to TRBD1. Germline CDR1 MNHNS, CDR2 SASEGT. The CDR3 covers 16 residues. V lost 3 bases and J lost 3; bases outside the gene matches: 5. CDR3 amino acids: CASSEWDRGFYNEQFF. In DNA, the CDR3 is TGTGCCAGCAGTGAGTGGGACAGGGGTTTCTACAATGAGCAGTTCTTC.

The V and J genes are TRBV12-5 and TRBJ2-5, with TRBD2 matching over 12 bases. The CDR3 has 15 amino acids. Looked up from germline, CDR1 is LGHNT and CDR2 is FRNRAP. V trimming: 7 bases; J trimming: 4 bases; junction bases outside the gene matches: 7. CDR3: CASAPGLAGTETQYF. The CDR3 nucleotides read TGTGCTAGTGCCCCAGGACTAGCGGGGACAGAGACCCAGTACTTC.

This clone was observed a few times. The chain has TRBV9 and TRBJ2-4, with 7 positions matching TRBD1. J lost 8 bases, V lost 0 bases, and 2 bases had no gene match. There are 13 residues in the CDR3. In germline, CDR1 is SGDLS, CDR2 YYNGEE. The CDR3 sequence is CASSVGQGDIQYF. The CDR3 DNA reads as TGTGCCAGCAGCGTAGGGCAGGGGGACATTCAGTACTTC.

V usage is TRBV30 and J usage is TRBJ2-3, with 7 bases matching TRBD2. Germline-derived CDR1 and CDR2 are GTSNPN and SVGIG (reference sequence). V shed 5 bases and J 5 bases; nucleotides not matched to a gene: 4. The CDR3 extends over 12 amino acids. The CDR3 DNA reads as TGTGCCTGGTCGGGGGGAAGAGATACGCAGTATTTT. Protein sequence: CAWSGGRDTQYF.

The chain employs TRBV7-9 and TRBJ1-6, with D possibly being TRBD1 (6 bases). With 0 bases removed from V and 7 bases from J, the gap between germline ends came to 10 bases. The CDR3 has 15 amino acids. In germline, CDR1 is SEHNR, CDR2 FQNEAQ (reference sequence). CDR3 sequence reads: CASSLASGENSPLHF. CDR3 DNA sequence: TGTGCCAGCAGCTTAGCGTCAGGGGAGAATTCACCCCTCCACTTT.

As concerns this clone: One junction end does not reproduce the germline sequence, and a read error may be involved. Other DNA sequences from this sample encode an identical CDR3 as well. V gene TRBV30 combines with J gene TRBJ2-5; the D gene could be TRBD1 or TRBD2 (5 bases each). The CDR3 runs 13 residues. Per germline, CDR1 GTSNPN and CDR2 SVGIG (reference sequence). The CDR3 DNA sequence: TGTGCTTGGAGTGGGGGAATCCAAGAGACCCAGTACTTC. The encoded protein is CAWSGGIQETQYF.